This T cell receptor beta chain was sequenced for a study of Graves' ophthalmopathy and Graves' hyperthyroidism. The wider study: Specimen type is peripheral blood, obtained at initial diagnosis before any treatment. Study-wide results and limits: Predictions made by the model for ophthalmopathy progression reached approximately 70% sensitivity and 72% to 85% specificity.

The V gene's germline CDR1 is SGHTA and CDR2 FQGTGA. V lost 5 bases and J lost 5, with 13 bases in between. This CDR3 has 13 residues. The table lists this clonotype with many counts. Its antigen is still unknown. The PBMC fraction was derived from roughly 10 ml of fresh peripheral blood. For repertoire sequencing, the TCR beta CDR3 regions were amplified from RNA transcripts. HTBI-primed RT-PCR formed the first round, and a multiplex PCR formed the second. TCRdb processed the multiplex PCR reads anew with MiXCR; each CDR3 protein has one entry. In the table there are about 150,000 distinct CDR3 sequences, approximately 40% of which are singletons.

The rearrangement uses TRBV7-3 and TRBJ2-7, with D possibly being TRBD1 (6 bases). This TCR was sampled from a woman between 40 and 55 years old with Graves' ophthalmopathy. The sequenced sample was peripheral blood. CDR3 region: CASSRRGGDEQYF. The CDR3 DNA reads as TGTGCCAGCAGCCGTAGAGGGGGAGACGAGCAGTACTTC.